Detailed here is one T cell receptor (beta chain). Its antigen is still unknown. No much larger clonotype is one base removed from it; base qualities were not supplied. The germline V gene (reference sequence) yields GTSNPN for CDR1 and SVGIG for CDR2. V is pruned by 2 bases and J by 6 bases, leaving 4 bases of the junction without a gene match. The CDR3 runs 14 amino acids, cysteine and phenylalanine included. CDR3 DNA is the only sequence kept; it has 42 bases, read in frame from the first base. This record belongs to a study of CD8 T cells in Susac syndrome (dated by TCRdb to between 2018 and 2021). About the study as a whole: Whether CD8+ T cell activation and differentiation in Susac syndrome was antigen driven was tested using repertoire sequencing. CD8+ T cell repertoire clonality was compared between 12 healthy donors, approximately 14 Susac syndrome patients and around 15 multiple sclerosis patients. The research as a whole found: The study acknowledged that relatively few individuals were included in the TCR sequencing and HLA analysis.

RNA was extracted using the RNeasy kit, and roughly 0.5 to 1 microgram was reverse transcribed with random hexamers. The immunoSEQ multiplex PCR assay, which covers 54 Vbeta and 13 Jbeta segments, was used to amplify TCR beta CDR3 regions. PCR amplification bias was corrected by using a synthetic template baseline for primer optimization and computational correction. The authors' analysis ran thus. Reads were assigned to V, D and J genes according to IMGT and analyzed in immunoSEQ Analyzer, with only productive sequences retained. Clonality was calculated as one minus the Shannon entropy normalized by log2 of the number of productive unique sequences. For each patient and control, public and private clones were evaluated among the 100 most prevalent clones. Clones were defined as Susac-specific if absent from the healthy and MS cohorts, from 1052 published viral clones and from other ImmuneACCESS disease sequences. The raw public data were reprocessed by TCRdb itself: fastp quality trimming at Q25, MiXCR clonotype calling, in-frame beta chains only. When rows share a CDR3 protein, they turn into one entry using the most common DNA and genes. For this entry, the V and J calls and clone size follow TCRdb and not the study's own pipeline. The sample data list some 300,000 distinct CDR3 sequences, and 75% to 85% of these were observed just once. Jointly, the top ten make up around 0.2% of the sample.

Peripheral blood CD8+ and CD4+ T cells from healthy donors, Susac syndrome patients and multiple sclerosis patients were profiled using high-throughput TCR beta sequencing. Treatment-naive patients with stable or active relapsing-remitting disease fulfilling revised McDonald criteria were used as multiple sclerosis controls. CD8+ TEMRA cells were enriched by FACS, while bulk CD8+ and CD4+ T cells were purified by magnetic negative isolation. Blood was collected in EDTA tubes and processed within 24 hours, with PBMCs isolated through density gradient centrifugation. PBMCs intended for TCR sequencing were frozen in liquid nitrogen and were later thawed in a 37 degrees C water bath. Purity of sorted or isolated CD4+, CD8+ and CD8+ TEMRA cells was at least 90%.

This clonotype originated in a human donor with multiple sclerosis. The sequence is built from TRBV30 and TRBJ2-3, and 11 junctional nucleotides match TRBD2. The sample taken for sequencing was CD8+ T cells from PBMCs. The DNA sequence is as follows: TGTGCCTGGAGTTTTACTAGCGGGAGTGATACGCAGTATTTT. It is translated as CAWSFTSGSDTQYF. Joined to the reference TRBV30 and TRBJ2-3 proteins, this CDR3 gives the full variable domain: SQTIHQWPATLVQPVGSPLSLECTVEGTSNPNLYWYRQAAGRGLQLLFYSVGIGQISSEVPQNLSASRPQDRQFILSSKKLLLSDSGFYLCAWSFTSGSDTQYFGPGTRLTVL.